A single sample is the source of the 20 T cell receptor beta chains below, sequenced in a study of control samples from healthy donors and cancer patients (dated by TCRdb to the early 2020s). The protocol used for the library was the immunoSEQ multiplex PCR assay. The clones in this table, taken by TCRdb from immuneACCESS, are in-frame only. Not every clone is retained; where verified, under half of the shortfall comes from an unresolved V gene, and the cause of the rest is unknown. This sample has approximately 60,000 clones in its table, and 75% to 95% of those were observed once. The ten largest clones represent more than 1% of the sample. Sequenced material: PBMCs. The receptors were gathered from a woman in her fifties or sixties with colorectal cancer.

The chain has TRBV5-8 and TRBJ2-7; D is undetermined. Trimming left V 1 base short and J 2 bases short, with 19 bases between. From germline, CDR1 is SGHTS and CDR2 YDEGEE. This CDR3 is 17 amino acids long. The CDR3 nucleotides are TGTGCCAGCAGCTTGACACGGGCCCAGCTCCCTCCCTACGAGCAGTACTTC. Amino acids: CASSLTRAQLPPYEQYF.

The genes are TRBV6-6 and TRBJ2-1, with 14 bases identical to TRBD2. V was clipped by 6 bases and J by 2 bases; unmatched bases: 0. This CDR3 contains 15 residues. Germline loops: CDR1 MNHNY, CDR2 SVGAGI (reference sequence). For the CDR3, the DNA is TGTGCCAGCAGGGGACTAGCGGGAGCCTACAATGAGCAGTTCTTC. Translating it yields CASRGLAGAYNEQFF.

The rearrangement joins TRBV7-9 to TRBJ2-5; TRBD2 matches at 8 bases. The CDR3 has 15 residues. Unmatched junction bases numbered 8, after V lost 3 bases and J lost 5 bases. Germline lookup yields CDR1 SEHNR and CDR2 FQNEAQ (reference sequence). The CDR3 sequence: CASSFGTSGRETQYF. The CDR3 DNA sequence: TGTGCCAGCAGCTTCGGTACTAGCGGCCGGGAGACCCAGTACTTC.

This chain connects TRBV11-2 to TRBJ2-7, with a weak D call TRBD1 (5 bases). Germline V gene lookup returns CDR1 SGHAT and CDR2 FQNNGV. Trimming removed 1 base at V and 4 bases at J, with 14 bases between. This CDR3 region has 15 residues. CDR3 in amino acids: CASSLAGQGVYEQYF. For the CDR3, the DNA is TGTGCCAGCAGCTTAGCAGGGCAGGGTGTTTACGAGCAGTACTTC.

For the CDR3, the DNA is TGTGCCAGCAGCAGGATTAGCGGGAGGACCGGCGAGCAGTACTTC. Amino acid sequence: CASSRISGRTGEQYF. The chain joins TRBV7-9 to TRBJ2-7, with TRBD2 matching 10 bases. This CDR3 contains 15 residues. Unmatched junction bases numbered 10, after V lost 5 bases and J lost 6 bases. Per the germline V gene, CDR1 is SEHNR and CDR2 is FQNEAQ (reference sequence).

CDR3 nucleotides: TGTGCCACCAGCAGGGAGCTAGCGGGAGACACTGCGGGTACCGGGGAGCTGTTTTTT. Encoded protein: CATSRELAGDTAGTGELFF. The rearrangement joins TRBV15 to TRBJ2-2; 10 positions agree with TRBD2. Germline V gene data show CDR1 as LNHNV and CDR2 as YYDKDF (reference sequence). V lost 3 bases to trimming and J lost 5 bases; unmatched junction nucleotides: 15. The CDR3 covers 19 residues.

J is TRBJ2-7 and V is TRBV27; D gene ambiguous. V lost 10 bases, J lost 5 bases, and 12 bases lay in between. The CDR3 totals 11 residues. Germline-derived CDR1 and CDR2 are MNHEY and SMNVEV (reference sequence). DNA for the CDR3: TGTGCCACTGCCGGTCGCAACGAGCAGTACTTC. Encoded protein: CATAGRNEQYF.

The chain carries TRBV30 and TRBJ2-7; possible D gene TRBD1, 5 bases. Germline CDR1 and CDR2: GTSNPN and SVGIG (reference sequence). V was trimmed by 0 bases and J by 3 bases, leaving 12 bases between them. The CDR3 is 14 amino acids. Here the CDR3 DNA reads TGTGCCTGGAGTGTTACCGGACAATTCTACGAGCAGTACTTC. This translates into CAWSVTGQFYEQYF.

The V gene is TRBV14, the J gene TRBJ1-1; D is undetermined. V was clipped by 5 bases and J by 0 bases, with 16 bases between them. This CDR3 contains 16 residues. CDR1 is SGHDN, CDR2 FVKESK, per germline. The CDR3 here is CASSAAGGHMNTEAFF. CDR3 sequence (DNA): TGTGCCAGCAGCGCGGCGGGCGGGCACATGAACACTGAAGCTTTCTTT.

This clone has a handful of counts. V usage is TRBV10-3 and J usage is TRBJ1-2; D unresolved. The CDR3 runs 11 residues. Germline-derived CDR1 and CDR2 are ENHRY and SYGVKD. V was shortened by 6 bases and J by 6 bases, with 8 bases between the two germline ends. The CDR3 DNA follows: TGTGCCATCAGGGGATACGATGGCTACACCTTC. Translated: CAIRGYDGYTF.

This chain joins TRBV5-1 and TRBJ2-5; 11 nucleotides match TRBD2. The J segment lost 4 bases and the V segment lost 7 bases, leaving 3 bases of the junction unmatched. The CDR3 sequence is 13 residues long. Per germline, CDR1 SGHRS and CDR2 YFSETQ. The CDR3 protein is CASSLAGVETQYF. The CDR3 nucleotides read TGCGCCAGCTCACTAGCGGGAGTAGAGACCCAGTACTTC.

J is TRBJ2-2 and V is TRBV6-4, with D tentatively TRBD1 (5 bases). Germline loops: CDR1 MRHNA, CDR2 SNTAGT. CDR3 length: 15 amino acids. Trimming shortened V by 6 bases and J by 1 base, and 12 bases separated the two germline ends. CDR3 nucleotide sequence: TGTGCCAGCAGCCAAGAAACAGGGAACACCGGGGAGCTGTTTTTT. Amino acids: CASSQETGNTGELFF.

V usage is TRBV30 and J usage is TRBJ1-1, with unresolved D. V was shortened by 4 bases and J by 1 base, with 7 bases between the two germline ends. This CDR3 has 12 amino acids. Germline lookup yields CDR1 GTSNPN and CDR2 SVGIG (reference sequence). The DNA of the CDR3 is TGTGCCTGGATAAAGGGGAACACTGAAGCTTTCTTT. Translating gives CAWIKGNTEAFF.

V and J are TRBV7-6 and TRBJ2-1; D perhaps matches TRBD2 (7 bases). This CDR3 is built from 16 residues. Between the trimmed V and J ends, which lost 2 bases and 6 bases, there was a span of 17 bases. Germline lookup yields CDR1 SGHVS and CDR2 FNYEAQ. CDR3 DNA sequence: TGTGCCAGCAGCTTATTAGGGGGGGCGGCGGGCAATGAGCAGTTCTTC. It yields the protein CASSLLGGAAGNEQFF.

The chain joins TRBV13 to TRBJ2-2; D ambiguous. The germline CDR1 and CDR2 sequences are PRHDT and FYEKMQ (reference sequence). The germline V and J ends were trimmed by 2 bases and 3 bases, with 7 bases remaining between them. The CDR3 extends over 14 amino acids. The CDR3 here is CASSLMRYTGELFF. As DNA, the CDR3 is TGTGCCAGCAGCTTAATGCGGTACACCGGGGAGCTGTTTTTT.

This rearrangement joins TRBV12-3 or TRBV12-4 to TRBJ1-1; maybe TRBD1 (6 bases). Between the trimmed V and J ends, which lost 8 bases and 10 bases, there was a span of 11 bases. The CDR3 has 10 residues. For the CDR3, the DNA is TGTGCCAGCGGGGGCTTGGGAGCTTTCTTT. Protein: CASGGLGAFF.

The chain couples TRBV7-9 to TRBJ2-7; 9 bases are shared with TRBD1. This CDR3 comprises 16 residues. Germline CDR1 SEHNR, CDR2 FQNEAQ (reference sequence). The V gene end was trimmed by 5 bases and the J gene end by 0 bases; junction bases not matched to a gene: 8. In nucleotides, the CDR3 is TGTGCCAGCAGCGGATCTCCGGGACAGGGCTCCTACGAGCAGTACTTC. Protein product: CASSGSPGQGSYEQYF.

CDR3 DNA: TGCGCCAGCAGCGTCAGGCTTTTATCTGATGGCTACACCTTC. Translated, it gives CASSVRLLSDGYTF. V is TRBV5-1 and J is TRBJ1-2; D uncertain. CDR1 is SGHRS, CDR2 YFSETQ, per germline. The CDR3 sequence is 14 residues long. Trimming pared 4 bases from V and 6 bases from J, leaving 16 bases between.

This clone has just one count. The chain couples TRBV5-1 to TRBJ2-5; no definite D call. This CDR3 contains 14 residues. Germline V gene lookup returns CDR1 SGHRS and CDR2 YFSETQ. Deletions cut 4 bases from V and 4 bases from J, with 14 bases between. The DNA of the CDR3 is TGCGCCAGCAGCCTGGAAGGGCCTCCAGAGACCCAGTACTTC. This codes for CASSLEGPPETQYF.

The chain couples TRBV19 to TRBJ2-1; a weak D match, TRBD1 (6 bases). The V gene lost 1 base and the J gene lost 4 bases, with 11 bases spanning the gap. The CDR3 totals 15 residues. The germline V gene has CDR1 LNHDA and CDR2 SQIVND (reference sequence). DNA of the CDR3: TGTGCCAGTAGTATAGGAGGACAGCTGTACAATGAGCAGTTCTTC. Amino acid sequence: CASSIGGQLYNEQFF.